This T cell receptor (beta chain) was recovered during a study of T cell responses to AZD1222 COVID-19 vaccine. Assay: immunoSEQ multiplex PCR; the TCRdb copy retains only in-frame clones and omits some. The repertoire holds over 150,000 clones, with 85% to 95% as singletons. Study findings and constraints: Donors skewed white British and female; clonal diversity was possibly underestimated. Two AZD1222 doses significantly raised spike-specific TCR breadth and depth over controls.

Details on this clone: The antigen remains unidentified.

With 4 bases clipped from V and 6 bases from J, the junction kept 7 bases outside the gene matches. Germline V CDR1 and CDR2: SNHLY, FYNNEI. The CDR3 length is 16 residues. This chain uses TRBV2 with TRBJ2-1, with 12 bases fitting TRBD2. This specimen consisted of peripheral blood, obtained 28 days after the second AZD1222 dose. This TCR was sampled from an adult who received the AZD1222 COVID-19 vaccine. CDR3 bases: TGTGCCAGCAGTGCTAGCGGGAGGGCGGTTCGCAATGAGCAGTTCTTC. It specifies CASSASGRAVRNEQFF.